A selection of T cell receptor beta chains follows, all from one sample in a study of glioma-infiltrating T cells after dendritic cell vaccination. Profiled with immunoSEQ multiplex PCR; TCRdb holds only in-frame clones, not every one. The table lists more than 100,000 clones, about four fifths of them singletons. Sequences were derived from blood, sampled before dendritic cell vaccination. The origin of the receptors is a human donor with glioblastoma. Both conserved end residues are part of each CDR3. A D gene is named only where the DNA matches it firmly. Size is omitted from some rows. Given values are once, few, many or a class for expanded clones.

CDR3 protein: CASSESLAGGYEQYF; CDR3 DNA: TGTGCCAGCAGTGAAAGTCTAGCGGGGGGCTACGAGCAGTACTTC; V gene: TRBV2; D gene: TRBD2; clone size: .; J gene: TRBJ2-7
CDR3 protein: CASSIVGQGADEQYF; CDR3 DNA: TGTGCCAGTAGTATAGTTGGACAGGGGGCGGACGAGCAGTACTTC; V gene: TRBV19; D gene: TRBD1; clone size: .; J gene: TRBJ2-7
CDR3 protein: CASSSGQGDEKLFF; CDR3 DNA: TGTGCCAGCAGCTCCGGACAGGGTGATGAAAAACTGTTTTTT; V gene: TRBV6-5; D gene: TRBD1; clone size: .; J gene: TRBJ1-4
CDR3 protein: CASSFTGDNQPQHF; CDR3 DNA: TGTGCCAGCAGCTTTACAGGGGACAATCAGCCCCAGCATTTT; V gene: TRBV11-2; D gene: TRBD1; clone size: .; J gene: TRBJ1-5
CDR3 protein: CASSSRAGAQLGNTEAFF; CDR3 DNA: TGTGCCAGTAGTTCCAGGGCGGGGGCCCAGCTTGGGAACACTGAAGCTTTCTTT; V gene: TRBV19; D gene: .; clone size: few; J gene: TRBJ1-1
CDR3 protein: CASSIGQQYEQYF; CDR3 DNA: TGCGCCAGCAGCATAGGACAGCAATACGAGCAGTACTTC; V gene: TRBV5-1; D gene: .; clone size: .; J gene: TRBJ2-7
CDR3 protein: CASSPGQGTSEQYF; CDR3 DNA: TGTGCCAGCAGCCCAGGACAGGGAACGAGCGAGCAGTACTTC; V gene: TRBV7-8; D gene: TRBD1; clone size: .; J gene: TRBJ2-7
CDR3 protein: CASTLAGGLGNEQYF; CDR3 DNA: TGTGCCAGCACGCTAGCGGGGGGCCTCGGGAACGAGCAGTACTTC; V gene: TRBV6-1; D gene: TRBD2; clone size: few; J gene: TRBJ2-7
CDR3 protein: CASSDFVGLAGGPWETQYF; CDR3 DNA: TGTGCCAGCAGTGACTTTGTGGGACTAGCGGGGGGGCCTTGGGAGACCCAGTACTTC; V gene: TRBV6-4; D gene: TRBD2; clone size: .; J gene: TRBJ2-5
CDR3 protein: CASSYRGADTGELFF; CDR3 DNA: TGTGCCAGCAGTTACCGGGGGGCCGACACCGGGGAGCTGTTTTTT; V gene: TRBV6-6; D gene: .; clone size: .; J gene: TRBJ2-2
CDR3 protein: CASRLPGMDNEQFF; CDR3 DNA: TGTGCCAGCAGGCTCCCAGGGATGGACAATGAGCAGTTCTTC; V gene: TRBV6-1; D gene: .; clone size: medium-sized; J gene: TRBJ2-1
CDR3 protein: CASSEPGWSYNQPQHF; CDR3 DNA: TGTGCCAGCAGTGAGCCAGGGTGGTCTTACAATCAGCCCCAGCATTTT; V gene: TRBV25-1; D gene: .; clone size: .; J gene: TRBJ1-5
CDR3 protein: CASSPETAGNSPLHF; CDR3 DNA: TGTGCCAGCAGCCCAGAGACAGCGGGGAATTCACCCCTCCACTTT; V gene: TRBV7-8; D gene: .; clone size: .; J gene: TRBJ1-6
CDR3 protein: CASGAGQGAKNEAFF; CDR3 DNA: TGTGCTAGTGGGGCGGGACAGGGGGCTAAAAATGAAGCTTTCTTT; V gene: TRBV12-5; D gene: TRBD1; clone size: .; J gene: TRBJ1-1
CDR3 protein: CASSFGTRDYEQYF; CDR3 DNA: TGTGCCAGCAGCTTCGGGACTAGGGACTACGAGCAGTACTTC; V gene: TRBV7-6; D gene: TRBD2; clone size: .; J gene: TRBJ2-7
CDR3 protein: CASTIGQGSYNSPLHF; CDR3 DNA: TGTGCCAGCACCATAGGACAGGGCTCCTATAATTCACCCCTCCACTTC; V gene: TRBV6-6; D gene: TRBD1; clone size: .; J gene: TRBJ1-6
CDR3 protein: CASSLSRGQHNEQYF; CDR3 DNA: TGTGCCAGCAGTTTATCAAGGGGACAGCATAACGAGCAGTACTTC; V gene: TRBV27; D gene: TRBD1; clone size: .; J gene: TRBJ2-7
CDR3 protein: CASSLALPGLAGGRGTDTQYF; CDR3 DNA: TGTGCCAGCAGCTTAGCACTTCCGGGACTAGCGGGGGGCCGGGGCACAGATACGCAGTATTTT; V gene: TRBV13; D gene: TRBD2; clone size: .; J gene: TRBJ2-3
CDR3 protein: CASSPLTGRGEKLFF; CDR3 DNA: TGTGCCAGCAGCCCTCTCACAGGGCGAGGGGAAAAACTGTTTTTT; V gene: TRBV9; D gene: .; clone size: .; J gene: TRBJ1-4
CDR3 protein: CASSFQRGLEQYF; CDR3 DNA: TGTGCCAGCAGCTTCCAGCGGGGATTGGAGCAGTACTTC; V gene: TRBV12-1; D gene: .; clone size: few; J gene: TRBJ2-7
CDR3 protein: CASSNQNAWNTIYF; CDR3 DNA: TGCGCCAGCAGCAATCAGAACGCCTGGAACACCATATATTTT; V gene: TRBV10-1; D gene: .; clone size: .; J gene: TRBJ1-3
CDR3 protein: CASSSSGGQGVNTIYF; CDR3 DNA: TGTGCCAGCAGCTCTTCGGGAGGGCAGGGCGTAAACACCATATATTTT; V gene: TRBV7-9; D gene: .; clone size: .; J gene: TRBJ1-3
CDR3 protein: CASSFGGNTGELFF; CDR3 DNA: TGTGCTAGCAGCTTCGGGGGGAACACCGGGGAGCTGTTTTTT; V gene: TRBV7-7; D gene: .; clone size: once; J gene: TRBJ2-2
CDR3 protein: CASSKAGQGDRGTEAFF; CDR3 DNA: TGTGCCAGCTCGAAAGCTGGGCAGGGGGATCGTGGCACTGAAGCTTTCTTT; V gene: TRBV18; D gene: TRBD1; clone size: .; J gene: TRBJ1-1